Listed below are T cell receptor beta chains from one sample, sequenced in a study of blood T cell repertoires in COVID-19. Sequenced by immunoSEQ multiplex PCR; TCRdb stores in-frame clones only, minus some. The sample contains 100,000 to 150,000 clones, 84% of which appear only once. The sequencing sample was made of peripheral blood. The origin of the receptors is a man aged 60-69 years with acute or convalescent COVID-19. CDR3s include the opening cysteine and the closing phenylalanine or tryptophan. Fields, in order: J gene, clone size, V gene, D gene, CDR3 protein, CDR3 DNA. D genes are given only for firm matches. Clone size appears in some rows only: once, few, many, or a class for an expanded clone.

TRBJ2-7	-	TRBV6-5	-	CASSPRGRREQYF	TGTGCCAGCAGTCCCAGGGGCCGCCGGGAGCAGTACTTC
TRBJ2-3	-	TRBV6-5	TRBD1	CASSRSTGDTDTQYF	TGTGCCAGCAGTCGTTCGACAGGGGACACAGATACGCAGTATTTT
TRBJ2-3	few	TRBV5-6	-	CASSSNSLHTQYF	TGTGCCAGCAGCTCAAACAGCCTCCATACGCAGTATTTT
TRBJ1-3	-	TRBV10-3	TRBD1	CAISDLRDRGNTIYF	TGTGCCATCAGTGACCTCAGGGACAGGGGAAACACCATATATTTT
TRBJ1-1	-	TRBV5-6	-	CASSRWAAGTEAFF	TGTGCCAGCAGCCGTTGGGCGGCGGGGACTGAAGCTTTCTTT
TRBJ1-6	-	TRBV5-1	TRBD1	CASSLVGQGSSLHF	TGCGCCAGCAGCTTGGTGGGACAGGGCTCTTCCCTCCACTTT
TRBJ2-2	few	TRBV10-1	-	CASSPSGSTNTGELFF	TGCGCCAGCAGTCCTTCGGGATCAACCAACACCGGGGAGCTGTTTTTT
TRBJ2-7	few	TRBV3-1/TRBV3-2	TRBD2	CASSQFRDYYEQYF	TGTGCCAGCAGCCAATTCAGGGACTACTACGAGCAGTACTTC
TRBJ1-5	-	TRBV19	-	CASSIDIVTGFQPQHF	TGTGCCAGTAGTATAGATATCGTGACAGGCTTTCAGCCCCAGCATTTT
TRBJ1-1	-	TRBV21-1	-	CASSIDRERHTEAFF	TGTGCCAGCAGCATTGACAGGGAACGGCACACTGAAGCTTTCTTT
TRBJ1-3	once	TRBV3-1/TRBV3-2	-	CASSSPGAGNTIYF	TGTGCCAGCAGCTCGCCAGGGGCTGGAAACACCATATATTTT
TRBJ1-4	-	TRBV14	-	CASSQDRSPEKLFF	TGTGCCAGCAGCCAAGATAGATCTCCTGAAAAACTGTTTTTT
TRBJ1-5	-	TRBV4-1	-	CASSLGRNQPQHF	TGCGCCAGCAGCCTTGGGAGAAATCAGCCCCAGCATTTT
TRBJ1-1	-	TRBV28	-	CAIRHLMNTEAFF	TGTGCCATACGACACCTCATGAACACTGAAGCTTTCTTT
TRBJ2-7	few	TRBV27	-	CASRVTPGSTYEQYF	TGTGCCAGCCGAGTTACCCCAGGGTCAACCTACGAGCAGTACTTC
TRBJ2-1	-	TRBV5-1	-	CASSLESEFIGGAYNEQFF	TGCGCCAGCAGCTTGGAATCGGAGTTCATAGGGGGGGCCTACAATGAGCAGTTCTTC
TRBJ2-2	-	TRBV7-9	-	CASSLEPSRTGELFF	TGTGCCAGCAGCTTAGAGCCTAGTCGGACCGGGGAGCTGTTTTTT
TRBJ1-5	-	TRBV10-3	-	CAISELNQPQHF	TGTGCCATCAGTGAGCTCAATCAGCCCCAGCATTTT
TRBJ2-7	few	TRBV4-1	-	CASSPDSYEQYF	TGCGCCAGCAGCCCGGACAGCTACGAGCAGTACTTC
TRBJ2-1	-	TRBV2	TRBD1	CASSVGVGQGPGEQFF	TGTGCCAGCAGTGTGGGGGTGGGACAGGGCCCAGGTGAGCAGTTCTTC
TRBJ1-2	-	TRBV12-3/TRBV12-4	TRBD1	CASSSDRVLGYTF	TGTGCCAGCAGTTCCGACAGGGTGTTAGGCTACACCTTC
TRBJ2-1	many	TRBV27	TRBD1	CASSPDPGQSYNEQFF	TGTGCCAGCAGTCCAGACCCGGGACAGTCGTACAATGAGCAGTTCTTC
TRBJ2-7	-	TRBV7-9	-	CASSTEKGKQYF	TGTGCCAGCAGTACCGAGAAGGGGAAGCAGTACTTC
TRBJ1-3	-	TRBV5-6	TRBD1	CASSLPTGFGGNTIYF	TGTGCTAGCAGCCTTCCGACAGGGTTCGGTGGAAACACCATATATTTT
TRBJ2-6	-	TRBV19	TRBD1	CASSPLWAGGRSGANVLTF	TGTGCCAGTAGTCCCTTGTGGGCAGGGGGCAGGTCTGGGGCCAACGTCCTGACTTTC
TRBJ1-5	once	TRBV7-9	-	CASSPHGGGVQPQHF	TGTGCCAGCAGCCCCCATGGGGGGGGAGTCCAGCCCCAGCATTTT
TRBJ2-3	-	TRBV5-1	TRBD1	CASSGTGESTDTQYF	TGCGCCAGCAGCGGAACAGGGGAAAGCACAGATACGCAGTATTTT
TRBJ1-3	-	TRBV2	-	CASRPGGGNTIYF	TGTGCCAGCCGCCCGGGGGGCGGAAACACCATATATTTT
TRBJ1-4	-	TRBV28	-	CASSSRTTGSNEKLFF	TGTGCCAGCAGTTCCAGAACGACAGGATCAAATGAAAAACTGTTTTTT
TRBJ2-5	-	TRBV3-1/TRBV3-2	-	CASSQGDSQETQYF	TGTGCCAGCAGCCAAGGTGATAGTCAAGAGACCCAGTACTTC
TRBJ2-7	once	TRBV3-1/TRBV3-2	-	CASSLSPSEQYF	TGTGCCAGCAGCCTCTCCCCTTCCGAGCAGTACTTC
TRBJ1-2	-	TRBV7-9	-	CASSPAGYGYTF	TGTGCCAGCAGCCCGGCAGGGTATGGCTACACCTTC
TRBJ2-1	few	TRBV7-9	TRBD2	CASSSLSGRYNEQFF	TGTGCCAGCAGCTCCCTGAGCGGGAGGTACAATGAGCAGTTCTTC
TRBJ2-7	-	TRBV6-6	TRBD1	CASSQPLRDRNYEQYF	TGTGCCAGCAGCCAGCCCCTTCGGGACAGGAACTACGAGCAGTACTTC
TRBJ1-2	once	TRBV11-1	TRBD1	CASRPQGARNGYTF	TGTGCCAGCAGGCCGCAGGGGGCGCGTAATGGCTACACCTTC
TRBJ1-5	-	TRBV19	TRBD1	CASSTGTGGNQPQHF	TGTGCCAGTAGTACCGGAACAGGGGGCAATCAGCCCCAGCATTTT
TRBJ1-2	-	TRBV5-1	TRBD1	CASTEPDRDNGYTF	TGCGCCAGCACCGAACCGGACAGGGATAATGGCTACACCTTC
TRBJ2-1	-	TRBV19	TRBD2	CASSMASGSHPEQFF	TGTGCCAGTAGTATGGCTAGCGGGAGTCACCCTGAGCAGTTCTTC
TRBJ2-1	-	TRBV19	TRBD2	CASSTGTSGGNEQFF	TGTGCCAGTAGTACCGGGACTAGCGGGGGCAATGAGCAGTTCTTC
TRBJ1-3	-	TRBV7-6	-	CASSYGPSHSGNTIYF	TGTGCCAGCAGCTACGGTCCGAGCCACTCTGGAAACACCATATATTTT
TRBJ2-7	-	TRBV27	-	CASSTYRFSEQYF	TGTGCCAGCAGCACCTACAGGTTCAGCGAGCAGTACTTC
TRBJ2-4	-	TRBV5-1	-	CASSLAGDLIGKNIQYF	TGCGCCAGCAGCTTGGCCGGAGACCTCATCGGCAAAAACATTCAGTACTTC
TRBJ2-7	-	TRBV3-1/TRBV3-2	-	CASSQDPKTYEQYF	TGTGCCAGCAGCCAAGACCCCAAAACCTACGAGCAGTACTTC
TRBJ1-2	-	TRBV4-2	-	CASSQEGQGYGYTF	TGTGCCAGCAGCCAAGAGGGGCAGGGCTATGGCTACACCTTC
TRBJ2-1	-	TRBV27	TRBD1	CASSLRTGTYNEQFF	TGTGCCAGCAGTTTGAGGACAGGGACCTACAATGAGCAGTTCTTC